This T cell receptor (beta chain) is from a study of blood T cell repertoires in COVID-19. Study-wide background: Samples representing acute and convalescent COVID-19 were sourced from the United States, Italy and Spain. T cells, B-cell-depleted T cells, or PBMCs supplied cDNA or gDNA.

In the original workflow: The authors estimated nucleated cell counts from reference gene primer amplification. Sequencing used immunoSEQ multiplex PCR; TCRdb keeps in-frame clones, though not all of them. V and J calls and clone size are copied from that table; D and trimming were computed from the DNA. Among about 99,000 clones, approximately 91% were seen once, and the ten largest hold roughly 4.6%. V was clipped by 5 bases and J by 4 bases; unmatched bases: 8. The CDR3 runs to 16 residues. From germline, CDR1 is SGHVS and CDR2 FNYEAQ. This TCR derives from a human donor in a cohort sampled during active COVID-19. The gene calls are TRBV7-6 and TRBJ2-1, with 10 bases that match TRBD1. The sequenced material came from peripheral blood. The CDR3: CASSLQPGQGYNEQFF. In DNA, the CDR3 is TGTGCCAGCAGCCTGCAACCGGGACAGGGGTACAATGAGCAGTTCTTC.